This T cell receptor beta chain was found in a study of blood T cells in healthy people across ages. Study-level information: Researchers report that template switching captured about one barcoded beta molecule per two T cells. Study results and caveats: Diversity was higher, and naive CD4+ cells more numerous, in long-lived donors than in aged donors.

Germline values: CDR1 SGHTA, CDR2 FQGNSA. This CDR3 has 17 amino acids. Deletions cut 5 bases from V and 5 bases from J, with 24 bases between. A remark on this clonotype: As yet, its antigen is unknown.

A sample-barcoded 5' primer and a J-beta primer mix were used in a second PCR of about 7 to 12 cycles. Every sample gave at least 2.5 million paired-end reads containing CDR3. A single record per CDR3 protein comes from TCRdb applying MiXCR to the 5' RACE reads. Counted here are 600,000 to 1,000,000 distinct CDR3 sequences, about 62% occurring once; the ten biggest clones make up over 20%. Specimen: blood. The sequence derives from a man in his thirties or forties in good health. This chain links TRBV7-2 with TRBJ2-5, with D possibly TRBD1 on 6 matching bases. This CDR3 is CASSPNGGGARSETQYF. CDR3 sequence (DNA): TGTGCCAGCAGCCCAAACGGTGGGGGCGCGAGGTCTGAGACCCAGTACTTC. The entire variable domain, with the rest obtained from reference TRBV7-2 and TRBJ2-5, is as follows: GAGVSQSPSNKVTEKGKDVELRCDPISGHTALYWYRQSLGQGLEFLIYFQGNSAPDKSGLPSDRFSAERTGGSVSTLTIQRTQQEDSAVYLCASSPNGGGARSETQYFGPGTRLLVL.